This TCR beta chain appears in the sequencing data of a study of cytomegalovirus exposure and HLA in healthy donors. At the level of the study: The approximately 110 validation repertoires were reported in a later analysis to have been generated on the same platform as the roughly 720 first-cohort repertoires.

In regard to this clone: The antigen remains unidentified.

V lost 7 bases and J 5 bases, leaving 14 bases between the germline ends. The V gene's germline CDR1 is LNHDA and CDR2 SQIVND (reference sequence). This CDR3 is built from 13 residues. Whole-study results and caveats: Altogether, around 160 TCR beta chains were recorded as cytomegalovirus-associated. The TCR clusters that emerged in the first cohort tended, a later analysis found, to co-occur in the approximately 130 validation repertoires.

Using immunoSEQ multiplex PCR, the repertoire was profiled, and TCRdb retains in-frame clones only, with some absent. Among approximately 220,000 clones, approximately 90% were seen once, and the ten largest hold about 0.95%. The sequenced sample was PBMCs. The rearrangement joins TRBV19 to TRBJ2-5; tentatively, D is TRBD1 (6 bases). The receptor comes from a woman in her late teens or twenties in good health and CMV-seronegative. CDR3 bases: TGTGCCAGTACCATACAGGGTGGGGAGACCCAGTACTTC. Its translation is CASTIQGGETQYF.